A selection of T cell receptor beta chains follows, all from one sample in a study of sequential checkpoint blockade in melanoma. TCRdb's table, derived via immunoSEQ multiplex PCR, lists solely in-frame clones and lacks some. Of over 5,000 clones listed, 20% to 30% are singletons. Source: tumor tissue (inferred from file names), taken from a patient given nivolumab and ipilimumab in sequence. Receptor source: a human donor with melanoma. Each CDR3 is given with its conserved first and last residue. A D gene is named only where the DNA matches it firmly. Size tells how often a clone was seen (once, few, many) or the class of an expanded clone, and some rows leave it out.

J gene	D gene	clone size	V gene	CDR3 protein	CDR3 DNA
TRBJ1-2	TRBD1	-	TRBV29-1	CSVGQGSDYGYTF	TGCAGCGTTGGACAGGGAAGCGACTATGGCTACACCTTC
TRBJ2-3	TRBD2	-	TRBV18	CASSPPGGRATDTQYF	TGTGCCAGCTCACCACCGGGCGGGAGGGCTACAGATACGCAGTATTTT
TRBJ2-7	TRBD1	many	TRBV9	CASSAGQGGLYEQYF	TGTGCCAGCAGCGCGGGACAGGGGGGACTCTACGAGCAGTACTTC
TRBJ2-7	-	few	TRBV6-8	CATAGGGYEQYF	TGTGCCACCGCTGGAGGAGGGTACGAGCAGTACTTC
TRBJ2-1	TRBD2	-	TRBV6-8	CASSPIWLLAIDEQFF	TGTGCCAGCAGTCCTATCTGGTTACTAGCGATCGATGAGCAGTTCTTC
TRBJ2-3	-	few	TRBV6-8	CASSYRADTDTQYF	TGTGCCAGCAGTTACAGGGCGGACACAGATACGCAGTATTTT
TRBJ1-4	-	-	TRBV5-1	CASSLAGSPNEKLFF	TGCGCCAGCAGCTTGGCTGGGTCACCTAATGAAAAACTGTTTTTT
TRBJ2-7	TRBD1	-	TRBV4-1	CASSQLPETGGQEQYF	TGCGCCAGCAGCCAATTACCTGAGACAGGGGGCCAGGAGCAGTACTTC
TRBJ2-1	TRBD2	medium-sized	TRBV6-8	CASSWRWTSGGAWFF	TGTGCCAGCAGCTGGAGATGGACTAGCGGGGGGGCTTGGTTCTTC
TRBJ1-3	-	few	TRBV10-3	CASDPGTTLLFSGNTIYF	TGTGCCAGCGACCCGGGGACAACCCTACTATTCTCTGGAAACACCATATATTTT
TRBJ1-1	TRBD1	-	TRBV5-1	CASSLVQGARVDTEAFF	TGCGCCAGCAGCTTGGTGCAGGGGGCGAGGGTTGACACTGAAGCTTTCTTT
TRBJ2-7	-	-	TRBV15	CATSSRRDSNIEQYF	TGTGCCACCAGCAGCCGCCGGGACTCAAACATCGAGCAGTACTTC
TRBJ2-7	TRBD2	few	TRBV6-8	CASRTASGSSYEQYF	TGTGCCAGCAGAACAGCTAGCGGGAGTTCCTACGAGCAGTACTTC
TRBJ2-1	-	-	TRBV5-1	CASSLTGLVNNEQFF	TGCGCCAGCAGCTTAACAGGGTTGGTAAACAATGAGCAGTTCTTC
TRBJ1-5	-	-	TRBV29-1	CSFRDGGSNQPQHF	TGCAGCTTCCGGGACGGGGGTAGCAATCAGCCCCAGCATTTT
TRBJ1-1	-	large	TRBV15	CATSKMTENTEAFF	TGTGCCACCAGCAAAATGACAGAGAACACTGAAGCTTTCTTT
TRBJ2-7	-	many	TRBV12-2	CASTFDPGVIYEQYF	TGTGCCAGTACATTCGATCCGGGGGTTATCTACGAGCAGTACTTC
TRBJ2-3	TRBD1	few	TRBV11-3	CASRLGGARSDTQYF	TGTGCCAGCAGACTAGGGGGCGCGCGTTCAGATACGCAGTATTTT
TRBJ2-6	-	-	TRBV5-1	CASSLVADSGANVLTF	TGCGCCAGCAGCTTAGTTGCGGACTCTGGGGCCAACGTCCTGACTTTC
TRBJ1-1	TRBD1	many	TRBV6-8	CASSDGTGDFTEAFF	TGTGCCAGCAGTGACGGGACAGGGGATTTCACTGAAGCTTTCTTT
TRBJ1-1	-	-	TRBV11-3	CASSLEGGQTEAFF	TGTGCCAGCAGCTTAGAAGGGGGGCAGACTGAAGCTTTCTTT
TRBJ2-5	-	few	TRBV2	CASSEEYYQETQYF	TGTGCCAGCAGTGAAGAGTACTACCAAGAGACCCAGTACTTC
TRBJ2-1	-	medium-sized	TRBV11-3	CASSLGVGYNEQFF	TGTGCCAGCAGCTTAGGTGTAGGCTACAATGAGCAGTTCTTC
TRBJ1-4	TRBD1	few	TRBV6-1	CASSEARGGLVKLFF	TGTGCCAGCAGTGAAGCGCGAGGGGGCCTTGTAAAACTGTTTTTT
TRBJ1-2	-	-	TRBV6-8	CASRDSNYGYTF	TGTGCCAGCAGGGACAGCAACTATGGCTACACCTTC
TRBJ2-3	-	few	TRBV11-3	CASSQTSSIDTQYF	TGTGCCAGCAGCCAGACTAGTTCCATCGATACGCAGTATTTT
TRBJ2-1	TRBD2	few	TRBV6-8	CASSYSGLSNEQFF	TGTGCCAGCAGTTACTCGGGACTATCGAATGAGCAGTTCTTC
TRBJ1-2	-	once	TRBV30	CAWSELERSRTF	TGTGCCTGGAGTGAGTTGGAGCGCTCAAGGACCTTC
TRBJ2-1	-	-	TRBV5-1	CASSQVDGLRNEQFF	TGCGCCAGCAGCCAAGTTGACGGTCTAAGGAATGAGCAGTTCTTC